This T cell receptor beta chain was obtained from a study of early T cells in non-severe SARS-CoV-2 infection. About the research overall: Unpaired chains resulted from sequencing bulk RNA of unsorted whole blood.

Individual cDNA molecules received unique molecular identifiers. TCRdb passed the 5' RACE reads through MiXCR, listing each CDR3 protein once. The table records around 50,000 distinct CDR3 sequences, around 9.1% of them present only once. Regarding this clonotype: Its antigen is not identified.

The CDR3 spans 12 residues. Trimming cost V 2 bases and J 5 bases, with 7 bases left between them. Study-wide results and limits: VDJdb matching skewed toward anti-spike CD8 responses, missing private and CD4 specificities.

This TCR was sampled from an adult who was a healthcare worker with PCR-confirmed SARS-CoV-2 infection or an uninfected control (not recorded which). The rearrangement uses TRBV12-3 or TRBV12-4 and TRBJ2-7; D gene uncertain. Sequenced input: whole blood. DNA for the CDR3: TGTGCCAGCAGTTTACCACCTAACGAGCAGTACTTC. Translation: CASSLPPNEQYF.